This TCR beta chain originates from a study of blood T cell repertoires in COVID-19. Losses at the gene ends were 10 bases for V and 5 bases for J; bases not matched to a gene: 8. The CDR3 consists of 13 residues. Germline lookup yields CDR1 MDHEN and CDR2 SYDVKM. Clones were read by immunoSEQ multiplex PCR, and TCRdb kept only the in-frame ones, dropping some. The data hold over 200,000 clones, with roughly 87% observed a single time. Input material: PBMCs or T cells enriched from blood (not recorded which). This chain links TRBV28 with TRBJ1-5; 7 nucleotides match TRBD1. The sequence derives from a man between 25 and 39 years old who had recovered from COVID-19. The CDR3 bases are TGTGCCACCCTCCAGGGGGTCTATCAGCCCCAGCATTTT. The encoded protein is CATLQGVYQPQHF.